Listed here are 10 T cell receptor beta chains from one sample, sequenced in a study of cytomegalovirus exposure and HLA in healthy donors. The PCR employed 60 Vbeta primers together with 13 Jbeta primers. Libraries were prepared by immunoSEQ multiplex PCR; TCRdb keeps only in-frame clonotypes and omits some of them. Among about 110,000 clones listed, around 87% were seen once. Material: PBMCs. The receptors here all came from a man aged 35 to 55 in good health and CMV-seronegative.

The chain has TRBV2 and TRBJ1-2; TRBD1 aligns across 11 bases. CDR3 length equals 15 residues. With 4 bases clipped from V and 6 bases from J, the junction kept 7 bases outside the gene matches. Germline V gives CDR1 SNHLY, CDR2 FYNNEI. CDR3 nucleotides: TGTGCCAGCAGTGTAGTGGGACAGGGGGACCATGGCTACACCTTC. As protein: CASSVVGQGDHGYTF.

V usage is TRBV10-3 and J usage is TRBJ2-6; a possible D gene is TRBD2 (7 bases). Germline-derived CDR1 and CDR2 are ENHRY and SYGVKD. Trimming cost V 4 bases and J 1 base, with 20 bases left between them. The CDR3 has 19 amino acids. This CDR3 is CAISGGAGAKVSGANVLTF. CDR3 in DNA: TGTGCCATCAGTGGGGGGGCGGGGGCTAAAGTTTCTGGGGCCAACGTCCTGACTTTC.

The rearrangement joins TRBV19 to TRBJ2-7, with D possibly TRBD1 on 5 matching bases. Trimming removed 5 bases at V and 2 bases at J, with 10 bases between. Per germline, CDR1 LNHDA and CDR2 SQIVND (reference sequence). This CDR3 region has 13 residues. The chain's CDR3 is CASSRRETYEQYF. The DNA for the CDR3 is TGTGCCAGTAGTCGCAGGGAAACCTACGAGCAGTACTTC.

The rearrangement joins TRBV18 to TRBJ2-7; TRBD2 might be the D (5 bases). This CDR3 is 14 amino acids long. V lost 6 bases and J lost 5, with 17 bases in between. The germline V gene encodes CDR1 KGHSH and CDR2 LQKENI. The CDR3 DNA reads TGTGCCAGCTCTTCCGACACAGCAGCGGACGAGCAGTACTTC. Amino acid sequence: CASSSDTAADEQYF.

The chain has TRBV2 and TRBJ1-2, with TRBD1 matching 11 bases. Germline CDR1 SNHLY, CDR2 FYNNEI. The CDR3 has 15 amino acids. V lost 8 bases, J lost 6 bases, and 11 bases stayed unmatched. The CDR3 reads CASGSYGTGGNGYTF. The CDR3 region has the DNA TGTGCCAGCGGTTCCTACGGGACAGGGGGTAATGGCTACACCTTC.

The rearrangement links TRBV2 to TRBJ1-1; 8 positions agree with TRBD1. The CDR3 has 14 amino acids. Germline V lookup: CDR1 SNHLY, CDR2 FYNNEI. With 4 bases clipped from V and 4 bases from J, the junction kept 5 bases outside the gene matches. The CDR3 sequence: CASSGQGAGTEAFF. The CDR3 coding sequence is TGTGCCAGCAGTGGGCAGGGGGCAGGCACTGAAGCTTTCTTT.

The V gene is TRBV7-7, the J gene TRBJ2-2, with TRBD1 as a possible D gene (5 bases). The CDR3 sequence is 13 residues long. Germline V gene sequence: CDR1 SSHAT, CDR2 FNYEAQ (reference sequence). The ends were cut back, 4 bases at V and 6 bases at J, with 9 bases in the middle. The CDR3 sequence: CASSSAGSGELFF. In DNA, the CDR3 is TGTGCCAGCAGCTCTGCAGGGTCCGGGGAGCTGTTTTTT.

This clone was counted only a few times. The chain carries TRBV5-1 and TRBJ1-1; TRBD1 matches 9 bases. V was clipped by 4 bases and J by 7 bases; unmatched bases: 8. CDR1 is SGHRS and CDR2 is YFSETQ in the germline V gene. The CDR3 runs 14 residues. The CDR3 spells CASSRGQGKGEAFF. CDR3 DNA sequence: TGCGCCAGCAGCCGCGGACAGGGGAAGGGTGAAGCTTTCTTT.

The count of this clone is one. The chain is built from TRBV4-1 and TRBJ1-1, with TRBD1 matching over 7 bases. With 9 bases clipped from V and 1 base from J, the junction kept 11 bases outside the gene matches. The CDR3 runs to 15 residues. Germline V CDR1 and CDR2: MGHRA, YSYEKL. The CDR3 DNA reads TGCGCCAGTAACCTTGGGACAGAGCGGAACACTGAAGCTTTCTTT. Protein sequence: CASNLGTERNTEAFF.

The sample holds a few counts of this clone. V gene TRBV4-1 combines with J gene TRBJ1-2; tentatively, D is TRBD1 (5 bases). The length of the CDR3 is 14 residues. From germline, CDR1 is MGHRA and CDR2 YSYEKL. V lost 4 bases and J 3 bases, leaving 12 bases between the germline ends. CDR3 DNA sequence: TGCGCCAGCAGCCTCAGGGTGGAAGACTATGGCTACACCTTC. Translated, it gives CASSLRVEDYGYTF.